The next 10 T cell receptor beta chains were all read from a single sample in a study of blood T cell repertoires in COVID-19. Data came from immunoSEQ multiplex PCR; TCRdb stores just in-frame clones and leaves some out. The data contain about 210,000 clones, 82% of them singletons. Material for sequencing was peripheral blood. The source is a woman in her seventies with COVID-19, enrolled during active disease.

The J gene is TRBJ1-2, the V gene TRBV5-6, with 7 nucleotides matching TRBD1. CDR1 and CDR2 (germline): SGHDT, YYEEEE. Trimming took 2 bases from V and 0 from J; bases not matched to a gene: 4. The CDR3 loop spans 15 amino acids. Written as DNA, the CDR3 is TGTGCCAGCAGCTTATCCGGGACAGCTAACTATGGCTACACCTTC. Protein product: CASSLSGTANYGYTF.

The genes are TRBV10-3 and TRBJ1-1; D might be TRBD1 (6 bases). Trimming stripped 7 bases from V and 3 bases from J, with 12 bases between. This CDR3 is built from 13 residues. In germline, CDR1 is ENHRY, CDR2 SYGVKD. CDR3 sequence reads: CAIKQGWDTEAFF. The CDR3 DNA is TGTGCCATCAAACAGGGATGGGACACTGAAGCTTTCTTT.

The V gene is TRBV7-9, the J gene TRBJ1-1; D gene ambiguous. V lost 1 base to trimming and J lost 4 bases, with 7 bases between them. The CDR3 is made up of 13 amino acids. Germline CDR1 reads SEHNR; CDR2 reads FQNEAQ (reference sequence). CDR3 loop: CASSLGLLTEAFF. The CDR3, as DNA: TGTGCCAGCAGCTTAGGACTTCTCACTGAAGCTTTCTTT.

CDR3 in amino acids: CSHFGRGRYEQYF. CDR3 nucleotides: TGCAGCCACTTTGGCAGGGGGCGATACGAGCAGTACTTC. The chain links TRBV29-1 to TRBJ2-7; 8 positions agree with TRBD1. There are 13 residues in the CDR3. CDR1 SQVTM and CDR2 ANQGSEA come from the germline V gene. Trimming at V came to 8 bases and at J to 4 bases, leaving 10 bases not matched to a gene.

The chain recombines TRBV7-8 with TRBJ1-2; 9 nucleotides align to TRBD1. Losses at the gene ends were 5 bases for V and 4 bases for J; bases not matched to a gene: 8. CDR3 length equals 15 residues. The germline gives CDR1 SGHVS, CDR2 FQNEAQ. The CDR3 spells CASSGTGLRGYGYTF. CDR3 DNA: TGTGCCAGCAGCGGGACAGGGCTGAGAGGCTATGGCTACACCTTC.

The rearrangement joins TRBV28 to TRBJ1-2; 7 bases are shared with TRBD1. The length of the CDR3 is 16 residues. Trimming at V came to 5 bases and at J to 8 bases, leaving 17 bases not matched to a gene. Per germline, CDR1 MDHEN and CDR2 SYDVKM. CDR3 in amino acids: CASSDGTAFSYQGYTF. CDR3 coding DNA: TGTGCCAGCAGTGACGGGACAGCTTTTTCCTATCAGGGCTACACCTTC.

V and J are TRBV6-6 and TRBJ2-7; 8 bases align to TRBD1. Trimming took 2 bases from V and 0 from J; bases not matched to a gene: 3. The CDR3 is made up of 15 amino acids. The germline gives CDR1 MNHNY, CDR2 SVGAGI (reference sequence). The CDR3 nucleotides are TGTGCCAGCAGTTACCCCGGGACAGGCTCCTACGAGCAGTACTTC. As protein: CASSYPGTGSYEQYF.

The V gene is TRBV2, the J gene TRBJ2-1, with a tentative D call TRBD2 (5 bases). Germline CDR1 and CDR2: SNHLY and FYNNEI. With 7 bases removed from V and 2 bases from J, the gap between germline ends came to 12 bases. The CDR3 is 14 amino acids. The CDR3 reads CASTGNPPYNEQFF. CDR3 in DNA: TGTGCCAGCACGGGAAACCCTCCCTACAATGAGCAGTTCTTC.

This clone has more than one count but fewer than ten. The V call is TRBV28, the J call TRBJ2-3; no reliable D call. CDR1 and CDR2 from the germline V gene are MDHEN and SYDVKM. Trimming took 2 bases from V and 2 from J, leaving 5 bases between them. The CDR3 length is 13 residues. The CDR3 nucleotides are TGTGCCAGCAGTTTAAGCACCACAGATACGCAGTATTTT. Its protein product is CASSLSTTDTQYF.

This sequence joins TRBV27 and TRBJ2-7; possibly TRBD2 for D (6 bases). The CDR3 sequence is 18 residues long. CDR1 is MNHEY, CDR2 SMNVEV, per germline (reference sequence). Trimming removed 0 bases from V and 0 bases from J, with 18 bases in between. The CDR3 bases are TGTGCCAGCAGTTTATCTTCTATCCTAGGGACTCGCTCCTACGAGCAGTACTTC. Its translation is CASSLSSILGTRSYEQYF.